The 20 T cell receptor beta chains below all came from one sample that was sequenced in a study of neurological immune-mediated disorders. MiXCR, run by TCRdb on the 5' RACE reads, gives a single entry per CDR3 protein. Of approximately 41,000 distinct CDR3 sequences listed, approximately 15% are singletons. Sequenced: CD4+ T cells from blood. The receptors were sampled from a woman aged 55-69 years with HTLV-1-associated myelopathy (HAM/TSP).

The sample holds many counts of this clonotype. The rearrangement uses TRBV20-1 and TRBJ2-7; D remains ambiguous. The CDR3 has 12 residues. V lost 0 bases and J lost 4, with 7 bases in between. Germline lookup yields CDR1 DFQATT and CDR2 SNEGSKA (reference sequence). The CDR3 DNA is TGCAGTGCTAGAGATCCTGGATACGAGCAGTACTTC. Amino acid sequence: CSARDPGYEQYF.

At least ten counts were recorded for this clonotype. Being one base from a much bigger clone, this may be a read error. The CDR3 nucleotides read TGCGCCAGCAGCTTGTCACGTATGAACACTGAAGCTTTCTTT. Encoded protein: CASSLSRMNTEAFF. The chain carries TRBV5-1 and TRBJ1-1; D not resolved. This CDR3 spans 14 amino acids. The germline CDR1 and CDR2 sequences are SGHRS and YFSETQ. V lost 1 base and J lost 0, with 7 bases in between. Together with reference TRBV5-1 and TRBJ1-1, the CDR3 gives the full variable domain: KAGVTQTPRYLIKTRGQQVTLSCSPISGHRSVSWYQQTPGQGLQFLFEYFSETQRNKGNFPGRFSGRQFSNSRSEMNVSTLELGDSALYLCASSLSRMNTEAFFGQGTRLTVV.

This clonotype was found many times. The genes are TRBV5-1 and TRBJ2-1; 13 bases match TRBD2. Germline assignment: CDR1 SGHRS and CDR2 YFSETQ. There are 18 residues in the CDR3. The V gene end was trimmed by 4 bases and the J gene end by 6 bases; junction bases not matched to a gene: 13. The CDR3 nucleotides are TGCGCCAGCAGCCCCCCGGGACTAGCGGGGACGAAGGTCAATGAGCAGTTCTTC. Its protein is CASSPPGLAGTKVNEQFF.

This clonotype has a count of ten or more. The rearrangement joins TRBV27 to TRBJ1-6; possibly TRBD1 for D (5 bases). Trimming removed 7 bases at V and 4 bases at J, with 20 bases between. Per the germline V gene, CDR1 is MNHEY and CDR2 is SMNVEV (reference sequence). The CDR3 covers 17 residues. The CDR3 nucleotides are TGTGCCAGCATGGGGCAGTATATACAACCGTATAATTCACCCCTCCACTTT. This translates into CASMGQYIQPYNSPLHF.

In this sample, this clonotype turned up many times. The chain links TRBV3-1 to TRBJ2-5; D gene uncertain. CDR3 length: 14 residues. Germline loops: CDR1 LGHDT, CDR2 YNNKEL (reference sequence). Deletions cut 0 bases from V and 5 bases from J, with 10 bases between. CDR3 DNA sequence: TGTGCCAGCAGCCAAGATCCGAGCCAGGAGACCCAGTACTTC. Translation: CASSQDPSQETQYF.

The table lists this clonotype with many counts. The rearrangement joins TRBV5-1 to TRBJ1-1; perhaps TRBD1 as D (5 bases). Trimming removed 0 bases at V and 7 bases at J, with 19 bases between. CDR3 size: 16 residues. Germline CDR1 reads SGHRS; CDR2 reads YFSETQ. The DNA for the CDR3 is TGCGCCAGCAGCTTGGCAGGGAACCACGCCTTATTTGAAGCTTTCTTT. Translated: CASSLAGNHALFEAFF.

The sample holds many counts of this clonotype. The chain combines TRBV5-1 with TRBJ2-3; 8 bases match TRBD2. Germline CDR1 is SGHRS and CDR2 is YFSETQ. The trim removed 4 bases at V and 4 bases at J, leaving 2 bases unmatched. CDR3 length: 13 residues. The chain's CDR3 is CASSGTSADTQYF. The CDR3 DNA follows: TGCGCCAGCAGCGGGACTAGTGCAGATACGCAGTATTTT.

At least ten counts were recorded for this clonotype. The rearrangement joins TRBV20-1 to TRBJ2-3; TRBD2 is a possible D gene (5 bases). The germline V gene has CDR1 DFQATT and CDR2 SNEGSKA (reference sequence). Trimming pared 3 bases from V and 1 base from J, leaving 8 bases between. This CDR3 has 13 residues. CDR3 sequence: CSASPEGTDTQYF. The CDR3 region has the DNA TGCAGTGCTAGTCCGGAGGGCACAGATACGCAGTATTTT.

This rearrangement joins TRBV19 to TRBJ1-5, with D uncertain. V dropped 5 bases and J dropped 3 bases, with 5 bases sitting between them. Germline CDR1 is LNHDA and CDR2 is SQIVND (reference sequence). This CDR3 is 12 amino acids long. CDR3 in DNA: TGTGCCAGTAGTGTCATCAATCAGCCCCAGCATTTT. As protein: CASSVINQPQHF.

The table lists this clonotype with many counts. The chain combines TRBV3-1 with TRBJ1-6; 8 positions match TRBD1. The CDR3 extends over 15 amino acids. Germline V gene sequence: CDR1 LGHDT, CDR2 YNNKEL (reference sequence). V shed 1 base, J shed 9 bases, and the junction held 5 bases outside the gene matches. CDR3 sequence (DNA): TGTGCCAGCAGCCAAGTCCAGGGGGCGCGTTCACCCCTCCACTTT. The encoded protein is CASSQVQGARSPLHF.

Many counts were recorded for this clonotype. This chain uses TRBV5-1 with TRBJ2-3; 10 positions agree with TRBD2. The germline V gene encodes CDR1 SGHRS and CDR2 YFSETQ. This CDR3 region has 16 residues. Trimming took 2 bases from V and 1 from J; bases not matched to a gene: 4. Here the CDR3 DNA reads TGCGCCAGCAGCTTCGGGACTAGCGCGGGCACAGATACGCAGTATTTT. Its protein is CASSFGTSAGTDTQYF.

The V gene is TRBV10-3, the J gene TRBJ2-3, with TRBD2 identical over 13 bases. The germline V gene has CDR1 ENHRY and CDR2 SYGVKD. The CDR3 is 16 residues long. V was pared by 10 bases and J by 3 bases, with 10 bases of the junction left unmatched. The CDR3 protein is CASEPGLAGETDTQYF. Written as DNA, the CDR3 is TGTGCCAGCGAGCCAGGACTAGCGGGGGAGACAGATACGCAGTATTTT.

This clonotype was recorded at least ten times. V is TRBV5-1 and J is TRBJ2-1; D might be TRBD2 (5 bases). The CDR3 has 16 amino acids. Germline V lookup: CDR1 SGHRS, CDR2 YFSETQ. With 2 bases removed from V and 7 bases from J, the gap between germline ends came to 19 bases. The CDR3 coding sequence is TGCGCCAGCAGCTTAATGCCCGTGGCCGGCGGGAATGAGCAGTTCTTC. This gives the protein CASSLMPVAGGNEQFF.

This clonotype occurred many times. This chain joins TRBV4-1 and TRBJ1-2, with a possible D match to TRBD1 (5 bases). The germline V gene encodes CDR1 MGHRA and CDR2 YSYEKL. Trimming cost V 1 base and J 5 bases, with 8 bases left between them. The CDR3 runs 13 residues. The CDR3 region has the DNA TGCGCCAGCAGCCAAGGGGACGGGTATGGCTACACCTTC. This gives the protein CASSQGDGYGYTF.

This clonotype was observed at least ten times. CDR3 DNA sequence: TGTGCCAGCAGCATTACCCCCGGGACAGCCTACGAGCAGTACTTC. Translation: CASSITPGTAYEQYF. The chain joins TRBV5-6 to TRBJ2-7; TRBD1 matches 7 bases. The CDR3 has 15 amino acids. Germline CDR1 reads SGHDT; CDR2 reads YYEEEE. V trimming: 4 bases; J trimming: 2 bases; junction bases outside the gene matches: 9.

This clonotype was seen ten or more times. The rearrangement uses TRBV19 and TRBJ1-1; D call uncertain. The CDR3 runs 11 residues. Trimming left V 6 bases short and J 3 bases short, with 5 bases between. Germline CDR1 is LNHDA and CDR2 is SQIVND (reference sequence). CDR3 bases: TGTGCCAGTAGCCGACACACTGAAGCTTTCTTT. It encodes CASSRHTEAFF.

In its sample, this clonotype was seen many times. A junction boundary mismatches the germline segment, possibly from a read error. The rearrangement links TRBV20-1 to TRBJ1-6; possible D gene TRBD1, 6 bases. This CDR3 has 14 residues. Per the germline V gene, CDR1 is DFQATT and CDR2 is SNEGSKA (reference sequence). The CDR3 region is CSARGQIDNSPLHF. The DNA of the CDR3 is TGCAGTGCCAGAGGACAGATTGATAATTCACCCCTCCACTTT.

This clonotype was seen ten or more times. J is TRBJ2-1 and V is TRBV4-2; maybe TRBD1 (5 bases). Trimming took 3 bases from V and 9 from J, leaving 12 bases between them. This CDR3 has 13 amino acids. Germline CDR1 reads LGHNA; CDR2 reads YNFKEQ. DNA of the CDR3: TGTGCCAGCAGCCAGTATAGGGGATTTGAGCAGTTCTTC. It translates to CASSQYRGFEQFF.

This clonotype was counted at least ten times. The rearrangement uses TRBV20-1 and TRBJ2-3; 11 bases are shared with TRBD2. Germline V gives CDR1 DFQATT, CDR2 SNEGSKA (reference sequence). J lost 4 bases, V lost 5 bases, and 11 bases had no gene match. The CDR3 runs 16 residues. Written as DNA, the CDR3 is TGCAGTGCTCCCAAAATTACTAGCGGGGGTGCAGATACGCAGTATTTT. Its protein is CSAPKITSGGADTQYF.

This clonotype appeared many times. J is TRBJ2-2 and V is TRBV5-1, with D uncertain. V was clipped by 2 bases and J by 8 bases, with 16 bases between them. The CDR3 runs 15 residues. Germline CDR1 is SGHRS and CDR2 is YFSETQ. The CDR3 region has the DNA TGCGCCAGCAGCTTCGGGCCTCCCCCCCCGGGGGAGCTGTTTTTT. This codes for CASSFGPPPPGELFF.